A selection of T cell receptor beta chains follows, all from one sample in a study of blood T cell repertoires in COVID-19. Clones were sequenced by immunoSEQ multiplex PCR, and TCRdb holds only the in-frame ones, with some missing. The table has 200,000 or so clones, around 81% seen once. What was sequenced was peripheral blood. These receptor sequences come from a woman of 80 years or more with COVID-19, enrolled during active disease. CDR3s leave out the opening cysteine and the closing phenylalanine or tryptophan.

j_call | v_call | cdr3_aa
TRBJ2-1 | TRBV5-4 | ASSLVGATSYNEQF
TRBJ1-5 | TRBV2 | ASSEGDRGLWISNQPQH
TRBJ2-3 | TRBV5-1 | ASSLEGTSGRLSSTDTQY
TRBJ2-7 | TRBV10-3 | ATRPGQGAWEQY
TRBJ2-5 | TRBV11-2 | ASSLVGAGKETQY
TRBJ2-1 | TRBV5-5 | ASSIDRGTYNEQF
TRBJ1-2 | TRBV27 | ASSLRAGVFNYGYT
TRBJ1-4 | TRBV5-4 | ASSLGDRGGEKLF
TRBJ1-2 | TRBV7-2 | ASSDGANYGYT
TRBJ1-1 | TRBV4-3 | ASRLDRANTEAF
TRBJ1-1 | TRBV5-1 | ASSLGSGGGSAF
TRBJ2-5 | TRBV4-3 | ASSQVVAGQETQY
TRBJ2-1 | TRBV5-6 | ASSLVVGTGRDEQF
TRBJ2-5 | TRBV11-2 | ASSLRLVIETQY
TRBJ2-5 | TRBV7-6 | ASSSLPGTQETQY
TRBJ2-7 | TRBV11-3 | AIPPTSEYEQY
TRBJ2-7 | TRBV7-9 | ASSLFSGSEQY
TRBJ2-5 | TRBV2 | ASSAGQGRQETQY
TRBJ1-1 | TRBV30 | AWSVGGFMNTEAF
TRBJ1-5 | TRBV30 | AWSVTGYQPQH
TRBJ2-3 | TRBV4-2 | ASSQDQGGYLVDTQY
TRBJ2-7 | TRBV7-8 | ASSLDRGAYEQY
TRBJ2-7 | TRBV11-2 | ASSSDRGPYEQY
TRBJ2-5 | TRBV9 | ASSPGRTSVRETQY
TRBJ1-5 | TRBV3-1/TRBV3-2 | ASSQDPPSLPPGQGSNQPQH
TRBJ1-1 | TRBV20-1 | SAREREVAF
TRBJ1-2 | TRBV7-9 | ASSAWDRGPTYGYT
TRBJ1-2 | TRBV19 | ASRTLQGGRVGYT
TRBJ2-7 | TRBV7-2 | ASSRTSGQSSYEQY
TRBJ1-4 | TRBV19 | ATNRDRGGEKLF
TRBJ1-4 | TRBV19 | ASSPRDRREKLF
TRBJ1-2 | TRBV5-1 | ASSLDPRRDYGYT
TRBJ2-7 | TRBV5-6 | ASSLQYGTGSLEQY
TRBJ1-1 | TRBV5-4 | ASSRWTGVNTEAF
TRBJ1-2 | TRBV12-3/TRBV12-4 | ASSLGENYGYT
TRBJ2-3 | TRBV5-1 | ASRSPSGSDTQY
TRBJ2-7 | TRBV6-5 | ASSSTAGLYEQY
TRBJ1-1 | TRBV27 | ASAPSGFTEAF
TRBJ2-3 | TRBV7-3 | ASSLLTRTDTQY
TRBJ2-1 | TRBV10-2 | ASSVAGGHYNEQF
TRBJ1-4 | TRBV15 | ATSPPGVTNEKLF
TRBJ2-7 | TRBV3-1/TRBV3-2 | ASSRTAYGEQY
TRBJ1-3 | TRBV6-5 | ASTMGQGPGNTIY
TRBJ1-1 | TRBV11-2 | ATSSGMGEMEDTEAF
TRBJ1-1 | TRBV5-6 | ASSLAALVRGEAF
TRBJ1-3 | TRBV4-1 | ASSQEKGAGNTIY
TRBJ1-2 | TRBV5-5 | ASSRTGQNYGYT
TRBJ1-6 | TRBV3-1/TRBV3-2 | ASSQVRDRGSSPLH
TRBJ2-1 | TRBV18 | ASSPLGLAGEQF
TRBJ2-5 | TRBV11-2 | ASSPQGEGETQY